This is a list of T cell receptor beta chains from one sample in a study of preoperative IRX-2 immunotherapy in early breast cancer. The data were produced by immunoSEQ multiplex PCR, yet TCRdb's version contains in-frame clones alone and is incomplete. Here the sample spans 25,000 to 30,000 clones, 82% being singletons. Sampling was performed from a patient treated with IRX-2 immunotherapy. The receptors stem from a human donor with breast cancer. The CDR3 runs from the conserved cysteine through the conserved F or W. D genes are given only for firm matches. Clone size is not always given. Where it is, it says once, few, many or a class for expanded clones.

j_call v_call d_call clone_size cdr3_aa cdr3_nt
TRBJ2-2 TRBV9 NA NA CASKGLNTGELFF TGTGCCAGCAAGGGACTTAACACCGGGGAGCTGTTTTTT
TRBJ1-2 TRBV30 TRBD1 NA CAWEDRVGYTF TGTGCCTGGGAGGACAGGGTGGGCTACACCTTC
TRBJ1-5 TRBV11-3 NA NA CASSQGLVSNQPQHF TGTGCCAGCAGCCAAGGCCTGGTTAGCAATCAGCCCCAGCATTTT
TRBJ1-1 TRBV7-6 NA NA CASSSPGVAGFGTEAFF TGTGCCAGCAGCTCCCCGGGAGTGGCAGGGTTCGGCACTGAAGCTTTCTTT
TRBJ2-7 TRBV5-1 TRBD1 NA CASSHYQGAYEQYF TGCGCCAGCAGCCATTATCAGGGGGCCTACGAGCAGTACTTC
TRBJ1-5 TRBV7-1 NA NA CATEEGFNQPQHF TGTGCCACCGAAGAAGGGTTCAATCAGCCCCAGCATTTT
TRBJ1-4 TRBV11-3 NA few CASSSSLPLVPQGANEKLFF TGTGCCAGCAGCTCCTCCCTTCCTTTGGTCCCACAGGGAGCTAATGAAAAACTGTTTTTT
TRBJ2-3 TRBV5-1 TRBD1 NA CASSLQTGENTDTQYF TGCGCCAGCAGCTTACAGACAGGGGAGAACACAGATACGCAGTATTTT
TRBJ1-2 TRBV6-8 TRBD1 NA CASSYLGQGYGYTF TGTGCCAGCAGTTATCTCGGACAGGGCTATGGCTACACCTTC
TRBJ2-3 TRBV7-1 NA NA CASSPSQTNTQYF TGTGCCAGCAGCCCATCCCAAACGAATACGCAGTATTTT
TRBJ1-5 TRBV6-8 TRBD1 NA CASWGQGRDQPQHF TGTGCCAGCTGGGGACAGGGGAGGGATCAGCCCCAGCATTTT
TRBJ2-3 TRBV6-7 TRBD2 NA CASSDLAGADTQYF TGTGCCAGCAGTGACCTAGCGGGGGCAGATACGCAGTATTTT
TRBJ1-5 TRBV11-3 TRBD1 NA CASSSRDRGLGQPQHF TGTGCCAGCAGCTCTCGGGACAGGGGGCTTGGGCAGCCCCAGCATTTT
TRBJ2-5 TRBV14 NA NA CASSLGDRQETQYF TGTGCCAGCAGCCTAGGGGACCGCCAAGAGACCCAGTACTTC
TRBJ2-3 TRBV11-3 NA NA CASSRRKRIIGTQYF TGTGCCAGCAGTCGTCGGAAGCGCATTATCGGTACGCAGTATTTT
TRBJ1-6 TRBV30 NA NA CAWSYSYNSPLHF TGTGCCTGGAGCTACTCCTATAATTCACCCCTCCACTTT
TRBJ1-2 TRBV7-1 NA NA CASSLGVINYGYTF TGTGCCAGCAGCTTGGGGGTTATTAACTATGGCTACACCTTC
TRBJ1-4 TRBV6-8 NA NA CASSYWEPRGGGEKLFF TGTGCCAGCAGTTACTGGGAGCCGCGGGGAGGCGGTGAAAAACTGTTTTTT
TRBJ1-4 TRBV11-3 TRBD1 NA CASSLPTGGVREKLFF TGTGCCAGCAGCTTACCGACAGGGGGCGTTAGGGAAAAACTGTTTTTT
TRBJ1-4 TRBV18 NA NA CASSLSGTFEKLFF TGTGCCAGCTCATTGTCCGGGACATTTGAAAAACTGTTTTTT
TRBJ1-2 TRBV7-7 NA once CASSQGGGRRHGYTF TGTGCCAGCAGCCAGGGCGGGGGCAGAAGACATGGCTACACCTTC
TRBJ2-1 TRBV11-3 NA NA CASSRTGERNEQFF TGTGCCAGCAGCCGGACCGGGGAAAGGAATGAGCAGTTCTTC
TRBJ2-2 TRBV11-3 TRBD1 NA CASSFDRGKSGELFF TGTGCCAGCAGCTTTGACAGGGGGAAGTCCGGGGAGCTGTTTTTT
TRBJ1-2 TRBV11-3 NA NA CASSPYVGRPGGNYGYTF TGTGCCAGCAGCCCCTATGTCGGTAGGCCGGGAGGTAACTATGGCTACACCTTC
TRBJ2-7 TRBV28 NA NA CASSSFVNEQYF TGTGCCAGCAGTTCCTTCGTAAACGAGCAGTACTTC
TRBJ2-5 TRBV12-5 NA once CASGLWPQETQYF TGTGCTAGTGGTTTGTGGCCCCAAGAGACCCAGTACTTC
TRBJ2-1 TRBV28 NA NA CASSLWGTPNNEQFF TGTGCCAGCAGTTTATGGGGGACCCCCAACAATGAGCAGTTCTTC
TRBJ2-1 TRBV11-3 TRBD2 NA CASSLGLAGSLNEQFF TGTGCCAGCAGCTTAGGACTAGCGGGAAGTTTGAATGAGCAGTTCTTC
TRBJ1-5 TRBV18 NA once CASSPSEEQPQHF TGTGCCAGCTCACCTTCGGAGGAACAGCCCCAGCATTTT
TRBJ2-2 TRBV10-3 NA NA CAISESESNTGELFF TGTGCCATCAGTGAGTCGGAATCTAACACCGGGGAGCTGTTTTTT
TRBJ1-6 TRBV6-8 NA NA CAISGIGQPARNSPLHF TGTGCCATCAGTGGTATAGGACAACCGGCTCGCAATTCACCCCTCCACTTT
TRBJ1-1 TRBV23-1 TRBD1 NA CASSHPGGESEAFF TGCGCCAGCAGCCACCCAGGGGGCGAATCTGAAGCTTTCTTT
TRBJ2-7 TRBV7-7 TRBD2 NA CASSLRGSGSWGYEQYF TGTGCCAGCAGCTTAAGGGGTAGCGGGAGTTGGGGCTACGAGCAGTACTTC
TRBJ1-6 TRBV19 NA NA CASSMWDSSLHF TGTGCCAGTAGTATGTGGGATTCATCCCTCCACTTT
TRBJ2-2 TRBV6-8 TRBD1 NA CASSGQGAVGELFF TGTGCCAGCAGTGGGCAGGGGGCTGTCGGGGAGCTGTTTTTT
TRBJ1-4 TRBV6-8 TRBD1 NA CASSRDRGEKLFF TGTGCCAGCAGCCGGGACAGGGGAGAAAAACTGTTTTTT
TRBJ1-1 TRBV19 NA NA CASGDRRLNTEAFF TGTGCCAGTGGAGACCGTCGTCTGAACACTGAAGCTTTCTTT
TRBJ1-2 TRBV1 NA NA CASSQDPGQGWAYGYTF TGCGCCAGCAGCCAAGATCCGGGACAGGGGTGGGCCTATGGCTACACCTTC
TRBJ1-3 TRBV6-8 NA NA CAISPPSGNTIYF TGTGCCATCAGTCCCCCCTCTGGAAACACCATATATTTT
TRBJ1-2 TRBV29-1 NA NA CSVAVGSDYGYTF TGCAGCGTTGCCGTAGGTAGTGACTATGGCTACACCTTC
TRBJ1-5 TRBV6-8 NA NA CAITPAVNQPQHF TGTGCCATCACTCCAGCGGTTAATCAGCCCCAGCATTTT
TRBJ1-2 TRBV30 NA NA CAWSVERYSGYTF TGTGCCTGGAGTGTAGAGCGCTATTCGGGCTACACCTTC
TRBJ1-6 TRBV6-8 TRBD1 few CAIQPGTGVYSPLHF TGTGCCATCCAACCCGGGACAGGGGTATATTCACCCCTCCACTTT
TRBJ2-2 TRBV5-1 NA NA CASSRGSGAVDTGELFF TGCGCCAGCAGCCGAGGGTCGGGGGCGGTGGACACCGGGGAGCTGTTTTTT
TRBJ2-7 TRBV11-3 NA NA CASSYRLGYDTYEQYF TGTGCCAGCAGTTACAGACTAGGCTATGACACCTACGAGCAGTACTTC
TRBJ1-1 TRBV6-8 NA NA CASSPRAGGGVAFF TGTGCCAGCAGTCCCCGGGCCGGCGGAGGAGTAGCTTTCTTT
TRBJ2-1 TRBV1 NA NA CTSSQDLARYNEQFF TGCACCAGCAGCCAAGATTTGGCACGCTACAATGAGCAGTTCTTC
TRBJ2-6 TRBV6-8 NA once CASHRAGANVLTF TGTGCCAGTCACAGGGCTGGGGCCAACGTCCTGACTTTC
TRBJ2-7 TRBV18 NA few CASSPTPWEQYF TGTGCCAGCTCACCAACTCCGTGGGAGCAGTACTTC
TRBJ2-3 TRBV11-3 TRBD2 NA CASSLAGLGTDTQYF TGTGCCAGCAGCTTGGCGGGACTAGGGACAGATACGCAGTATTTT
TRBJ1-5 TRBV11-3 NA NA CASSFAKGWQPQHF TGTGCCAGCAGCTTCGCGAAGGGCTGGCAGCCCCAGCATTTT
TRBJ1-3 TRBV11-3 TRBD1 NA CASSLRTGRNTIYF TGTGCCAGCAGCTTAAGGACAGGGCGAAACACCATATATTTT
TRBJ1-1 TRBV25-1 NA NA CASTDTVSGTEAFF TGTGCCAGCACGGACACGGTTTCGGGAACTGAAGCTTTCTTT
TRBJ2-5 TRBV10-1 TRBD2 NA CASKRTSGVQETQYF TGCGCCAGCAAGAGGACTAGCGGGGTTCAAGAGACCCAGTACTTC
TRBJ2-7 TRBV5-1 TRBD1 NA CASSLGTGTYEQYF TGCGCCAGCAGCTTGGGGACAGGGACCTACGAGCAGTACTTC
TRBJ2-7 TRBV6-8 TRBD1 NA CASTRQGWAEQYF TGTGCCAGCACAAGACAGGGCTGGGCCGAGCAGTACTTC
TRBJ2-2 TRBV7-2 NA NA CASSLVQVGELFF TGTGCCAGCAGCTTAGTTCAGGTCGGGGAGCTGTTTTTT
TRBJ2-7 TRBV22-1 NA NA CASSEHGEIYEQYF TGTGCCAGCAGTGAACACGGGGAGATCTACGAGCAGTACTTC
TRBJ1-1 TRBV5-1 TRBD1 NA CASSWDRGRASQNTEAFF TGCGCCAGCAGCTGGGACAGGGGGAGGGCTAGCCAGAACACTGAAGCTTTCTTT